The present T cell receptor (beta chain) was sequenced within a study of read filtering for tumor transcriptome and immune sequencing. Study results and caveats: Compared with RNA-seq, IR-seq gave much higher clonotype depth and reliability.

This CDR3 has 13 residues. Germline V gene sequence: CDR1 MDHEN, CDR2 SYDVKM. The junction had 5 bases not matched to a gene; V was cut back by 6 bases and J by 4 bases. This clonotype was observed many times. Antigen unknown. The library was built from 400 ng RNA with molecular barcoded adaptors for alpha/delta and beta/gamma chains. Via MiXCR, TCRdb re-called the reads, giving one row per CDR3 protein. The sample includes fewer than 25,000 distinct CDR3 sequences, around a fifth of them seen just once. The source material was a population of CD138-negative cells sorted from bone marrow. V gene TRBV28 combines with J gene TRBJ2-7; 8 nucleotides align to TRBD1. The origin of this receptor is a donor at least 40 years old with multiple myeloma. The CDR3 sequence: CASRDRVVYEQYF. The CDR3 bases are TGTGCCAGCAGGGACAGGGTAGTATACGAGCAGTACTTC.